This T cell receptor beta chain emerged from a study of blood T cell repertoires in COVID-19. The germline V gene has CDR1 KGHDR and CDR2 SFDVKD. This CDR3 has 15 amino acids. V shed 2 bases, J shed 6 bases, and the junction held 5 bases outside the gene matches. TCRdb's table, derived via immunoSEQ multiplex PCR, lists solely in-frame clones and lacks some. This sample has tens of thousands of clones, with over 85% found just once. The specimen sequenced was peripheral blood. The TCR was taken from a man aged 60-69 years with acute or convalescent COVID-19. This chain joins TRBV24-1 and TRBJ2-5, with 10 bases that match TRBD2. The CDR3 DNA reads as TGTGCCACCAGTGATTCTGGGACTAGCGTAAAGACCCAGTACTTC. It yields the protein CATSDSGTSVKTQYF.